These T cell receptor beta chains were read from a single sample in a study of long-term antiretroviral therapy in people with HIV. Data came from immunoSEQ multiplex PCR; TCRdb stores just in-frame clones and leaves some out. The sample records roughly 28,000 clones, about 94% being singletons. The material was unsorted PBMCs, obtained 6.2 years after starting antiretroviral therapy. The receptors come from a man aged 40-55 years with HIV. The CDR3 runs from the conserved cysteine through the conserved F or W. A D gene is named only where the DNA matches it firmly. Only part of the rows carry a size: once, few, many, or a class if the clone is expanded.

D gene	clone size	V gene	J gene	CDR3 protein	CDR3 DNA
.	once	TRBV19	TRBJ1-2	CATSRGYGYTF	TGTGCCACCTCCAGGGGATATGGCTACACCTTC
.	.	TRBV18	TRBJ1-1	CASSPLPTGGAGSKMNTEAFF	TGTGCCAGCTCACCACTACCCACGGGGGGGGCAGGGAGTAAGATGAACACTGAAGCTTTCTTT
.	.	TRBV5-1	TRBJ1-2	CASSLGVLDYGYTF	TGCGCCAGCAGCTTGGGAGTACTAGACTATGGCTACACCTTC
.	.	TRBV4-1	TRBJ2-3	CASSHPGGPQYF	TGCGCCAGCAGCCACCCCGGTGGACCGCAGTATTTT
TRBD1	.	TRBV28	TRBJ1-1	CASTFTGGRAEAFF	TGTGCCAGCACTTTTACAGGGGGTAGAGCTGAAGCTTTCTTT
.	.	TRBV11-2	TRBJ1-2	CASSSYGDIFSVYTF	TGTGCCAGCAGCTCATATGGGGACATCTTTTCTGTCTACACCTTC
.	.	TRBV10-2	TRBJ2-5	CASSESPPQETQYF	TGCGCCAGCAGTGAGTCGCCACCCCAAGAGACCCAGTACTTC
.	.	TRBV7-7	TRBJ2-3	CASSLQEGVFSPDTQYF	TGTGCCAGCAGCCTTCAGGAAGGGGTCTTTTCTCCAGATACGCAGTATTTT
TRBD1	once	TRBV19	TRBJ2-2	CASSPPGQANTGELFF	TGTGCCAGTAGTCCCCCGGGACAGGCGAACACCGGGGAGCTGTTTTTT
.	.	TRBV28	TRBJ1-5	CASTILGQPQHF	TGTGCCAGCACCATCCTGGGGCAGCCCCAGCATTTT
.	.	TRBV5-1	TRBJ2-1	CASSLSLQTLPLEQFF	TGCGCCAGCAGCTTGTCTTTGCAGACACTCCCTTTGGAGCAGTTCTTC
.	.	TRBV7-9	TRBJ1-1	CASSNSVNTEAFF	TGTGCCAGCAGCAATAGTGTGAACACTGAAGCTTTCTTT
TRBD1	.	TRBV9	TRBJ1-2	CASSGDRGPNYGYTF	TGTGCCAGCAGCGGGGACAGGGGGCCCAACTATGGCTACACCTTC
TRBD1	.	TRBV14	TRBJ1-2	CASRRPGQGLGYTF	TGTGCCAGCAGACGACCGGGACAGGGGCTTGGCTACACCTTC
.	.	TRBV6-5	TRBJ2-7	CASSPGTLEQYF	TGTGCCAGCAGTCCCGGGACACTAGAGCAGTACTTC
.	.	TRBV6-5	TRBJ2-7	CASSPPGGLDEQYF	TGTGCCAGCAGTCCCCCCGGGGGGCTGGACGAGCAGTACTTC
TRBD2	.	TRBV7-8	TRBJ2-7	CASSLGRTSDSEQYF	TGTGCCAGCAGCTTAGGGAGGACTAGCGATTCCGAGCAGTACTTC
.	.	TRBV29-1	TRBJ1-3	CSPGVRSGNTIYF	TGCAGCCCCGGGGTTAGATCTGGAAACACCATATATTTT
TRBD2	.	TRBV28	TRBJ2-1	CASSASSGRSYNEQFF	TGTGCCAGCAGTGCCTCAAGCGGGAGGTCCTACAATGAGCAGTTCTTC
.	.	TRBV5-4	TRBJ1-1	CASSLGGRAETEAFF	TGTGCCAGCAGCTTGGGGGGGAGGGCTGAGACTGAAGCTTTCTTT
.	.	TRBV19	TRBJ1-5	CASSMGQGGQPQHF	TGTGCCAGTAGTATGGGCCAGGGCGGTCAGCCCCAGCATTTT
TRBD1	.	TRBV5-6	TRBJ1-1	CASSWLDREAFF	TGTGCCAGCAGCTGGTTGGACAGGGAAGCTTTCTTT
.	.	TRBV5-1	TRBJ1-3	CASSPPRDSGNTIYF	TGCGCCAGCAGCCCACCCAGGGACTCTGGAAACACCATATATTTT
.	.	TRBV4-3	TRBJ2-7	CASSQDIGYEQYF	TGCGCCAGCAGCCAAGATATCGGGTACGAGCAGTACTTC
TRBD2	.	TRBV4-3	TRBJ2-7	CASSQDRSGSYKNEQYF	TGCGCCAGCAGCCAAGATCGGAGCGGGAGTTACAAAAACGAGCAGTACTTC
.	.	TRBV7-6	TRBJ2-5	CASSFGGLLGETQYF	TGTGCCAGCAGCTTCGGGGGGCTCCTCGGGGAGACCCAGTACTTC
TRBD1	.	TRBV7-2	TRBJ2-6	CASTSGQGVRSGANVLTF	TGTGCCAGCACCTCCGGACAGGGGGTACGCTCTGGGGCCAACGTCCTGACTTTC
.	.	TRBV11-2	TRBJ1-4	CASSLGGPTNEKLFF	TGTGCCAGCAGCTTAGGCGGACCAACTAATGAAAAACTGTTTTTT
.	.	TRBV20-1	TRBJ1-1	CSVPRVPEAFF	TGCAGTGTCCCGCGGGTACCTGAAGCTTTCTTT
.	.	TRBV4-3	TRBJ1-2	CASSQDLSNYGYTF	TGCGCCAGCAGCCAGGACCTGTCTAACTATGGCTACACCTTC
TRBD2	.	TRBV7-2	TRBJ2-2	CASSPLAGGSRELFF	TGTGCCAGCAGCCCACTAGCGGGAGGTTCCCGGGAGCTGTTTTTT
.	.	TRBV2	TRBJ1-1	CASKDTEAFF	TGTGCCAGCAAGGACACTGAAGCTTTCTTT
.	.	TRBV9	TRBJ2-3	CASSDLSEGTDTQYF	TGTGCCAGCAGCGATTTATCTGAGGGCACAGATACGCAGTATTTT
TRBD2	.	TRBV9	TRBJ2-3	CASSLTSGGASTDTQYF	TGTGCCAGCAGCCTGACTAGCGGGGGTGCTAGCACAGATACGCAGTATTTT
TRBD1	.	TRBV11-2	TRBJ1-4	CASSLAGTGSEKLFF	TGTGCCAGCAGCTTAGCCGGGACAGGGAGTGAAAAACTGTTTTTT
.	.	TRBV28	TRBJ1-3	CASRPGYGGNTIYF	TGTGCCAGCAGGCCGGGATACGGTGGAAACACCATATATTTT
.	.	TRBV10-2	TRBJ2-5	CASSEEGQTTWPETQYF	TGCGCCAGCAGTGAGGAAGGACAGACCACATGGCCGGAGACCCAGTACTTC
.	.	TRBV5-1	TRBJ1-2	CASSLASGGPYDYGYTF	TGCGCCAGCAGCTTGGCCTCCGGGGGGCCCTACGACTATGGCTACACCTTC
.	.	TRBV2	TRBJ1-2	CASRSRVSPGGYTF	TGTGCCAGCAGGTCCAGGGTCAGCCCCGGAGGCTACACCTTC
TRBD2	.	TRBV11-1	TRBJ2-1	CASSSRTSGSSSYNEQFF	TGTGCCAGCAGCTCCAGGACTAGCGGGTCGAGCTCCTACAATGAGCAGTTCTTC
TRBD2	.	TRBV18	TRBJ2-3	CASSPSRGGAGDTQYF	TGTGCCAGCTCACCCAGTCGCGGGGGGGCCGGAGATACGCAGTATTTT
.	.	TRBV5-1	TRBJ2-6	CASSLGGTGANVLTF	TGCGCCAGCAGCTTGGGAGGAACCGGGGCCAACGTCCTGACTTTC